The sequence of this T cell receptor beta chain was determined in a study of PD-1 blockade in classical Hodgkin lymphoma. Only in-frame clones appear in the TCRdb table, and some are missing; sequencing was by immunoSEQ multiplex PCR. The sample has about 9,900 clones, around 90% seen once. Concerning this clone: Its antigen is unknown.

Brentuximab vedotin exposure varied among the patients, all of whom had relapsed after autologous stem cell transplantation. Complete response, partial response or progressive disease constituted the best response categories observed. Study results and caveats: Newly diagnosed and completely responding patients shared comparable baseline diversity. There was a significant rise in CD4+ TCR diversity by C4D1, with no such rise for CD8+. At baseline, newly diagnosed patients reportedly showed less TCR diversity than healthy donors.

This TCR came from a human donor with classical Hodgkin lymphoma. Here the sequenced sample was peripheral blood mononuclear cells (PBMCs), taken at baseline.

CDR3 loop: CASSLVGGSSYEQYF. In DNA form, the CDR3 reads TGCGCCAGCAGCTTGGTGGGGGGGAGCTCCTACGAGCAGTACTTC. This chain links TRBV5-1 with TRBJ2-7, with 7 bases aligning to TRBD2. The V and J ends lost 0 bases and 0 bases, in that order; junction bases with no gene match: 3. The CDR3 is 15 amino acids. Looked up from germline, CDR1 is SGHRS and CDR2 is YFSETQ.